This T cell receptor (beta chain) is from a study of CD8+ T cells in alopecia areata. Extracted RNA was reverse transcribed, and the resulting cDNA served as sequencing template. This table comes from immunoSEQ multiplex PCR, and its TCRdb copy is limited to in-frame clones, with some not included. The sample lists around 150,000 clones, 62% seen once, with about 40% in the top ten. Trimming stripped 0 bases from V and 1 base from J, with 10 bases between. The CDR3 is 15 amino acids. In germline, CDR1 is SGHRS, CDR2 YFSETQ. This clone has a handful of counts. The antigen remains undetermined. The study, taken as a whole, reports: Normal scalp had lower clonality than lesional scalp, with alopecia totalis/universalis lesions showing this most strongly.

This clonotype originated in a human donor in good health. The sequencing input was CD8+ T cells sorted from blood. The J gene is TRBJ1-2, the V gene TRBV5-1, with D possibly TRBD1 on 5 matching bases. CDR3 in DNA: TGCGCCAGCAGCTTGGCCGACAGCGGTAACTATGGCTACACCTTC. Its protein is CASSLADSGNYGYTF.